Given below is one T cell receptor (beta chain) in context. The sample is drawn from a study of OX40 agonist ivuxolimab in advanced cancers. The CDR3 sequence is 16 residues long. Per germline, CDR1 MDHEN and CDR2 SYDVKM. V was pared by 5 bases and J by 3 bases, with 19 bases between. Sampling of blood occurred at baseline, cycle 4 day 1, and cycle 7 day 1. Measured with immunoSEQ multiplex PCR; TCRdb has only the in-frame clones, and not every one. The sample has about 80,000 clones, roughly nine tenths seen once. The chain has TRBV28 and TRBJ2-5, with D possibly called TRBD1 or TRBD2 (5 bases each). The sequence derives from an adult with an advanced solid tumor such as melanoma, head and neck, liver or kidney cancer. The sequencing used CD4+ or CD8+ T cells sorted from blood, collected in a trial of the OX40 agonist ivuxolimab. CDR3 DNA: TGTGCCAGCAGTACCGCCGGGGCCCAGGATGAAGAGACCCAGTACTTC. This gives the protein CASSTAGAQDEETQYF.